This TCR beta chain was profiled in a study of cytomegalovirus exposure and HLA in healthy donors. Per the germline V gene, CDR1 is SGDLS and CDR2 is YYNGEE. Trimming shortened V by 4 bases and J by 4 bases, and 18 bases separated the two germline ends. The CDR3 is made up of 16 amino acids. The PCR was carried out with 60 Vbeta primers and 13 Jbeta primers. Under the authors' procedure: The count from a later analysis was some 81 million unique TCR beta chains, around 10 million of them shared. Some clones are missing from TCRdb's copy, which holds only in-frame ones; the method was immunoSEQ multiplex PCR. The V and J calls and clone size were taken over from that table, and D and trimming were inferred from the DNA. Seen here are 100,000 to 150,000 clones, 60% to 75% observed once, and the top ten hold 5.8%.

Sequencing was done on a sample of PBMCs. This clonotype was obtained from a woman in her forties or fifties in good health and CMV-seropositive. The chain is built from TRBV9 and TRBJ1-3; D possibly corresponds to TRBD1 (5 bases). CDR3 in DNA: TGTGCCAGCAGCTTTTCGGCCGGGGGGTCGGGAAACACCATATATTTT. Protein product: CASSFSAGGSGNTIYF.